A selection of T cell receptor beta chains follows, all from one sample in a study of T cell clones after liver transplantation. Sequencing used immunoSEQ multiplex PCR; TCRdb keeps in-frame clones, though not all of them. Of roughly 100,000 clones in the sample, around four fifths are singletons; the top ten hold approximately 2.9%. Sample: CD4+ T cells from blood, taken 45 to 50 months after liver transplant. Receptors originate from a human patient who received a liver transplant. Part of the T cells may come from the graft donor. CDR3s include the opening cysteine and the closing phenylalanine or tryptophan. The order of the fields is clone size, D gene, V gene, CDR3 length, J gene, CDR3 DNA, CDR3 protein. D genes are given only for firm matches. Size tells how often a clone was seen (once, few, many) or the class of an expanded clone, and some rows leave it out.

-	-	TRBV19	13	TRBJ1-2	TGTGCCAGTACCCCGACAGGAGGCTATGGCTACACCTTC	CASTPTGGYGYTF
-	TRBD1	TRBV5-1	12	TRBJ2-7	TGCGCCAGCAGCGAAACAGGGGTCGAGCAGTACTTC	CASSETGVEQYF
few	-	TRBV25-1	14	TRBJ1-1	TGTGCCAGCAGTGACTTGCCGTTGAACACTGAAGCTTTCTTT	CASSDLPLNTEAFF
-	TRBD2	TRBV10-1	13	TRBJ2-7	TGCGCCAGCAGTGATAGCGGGATTTACGAGCAGTACTTC	CASSDSGIYEQYF
-	-	TRBV19	13	TRBJ1-2	TGTGCCAGTCATGAAACAGGGTTATCTGGCTACACCTTC	CASHETGLSGYTF
once	TRBD1	TRBV29-1	12	TRBJ2-7	TGCAGCACGACGACAGGGAGTTACGAGCAGTACTTC	CSTTTGSYEQYF
-	TRBD2	TRBV2	15	TRBJ2-1	TGTGCCAGCTCCGGGACTAGCGTTTCCTACAATGAGCAGTTCTTC	CASSGTSVSYNEQFF
-	-	TRBV7-9	13	TRBJ1-2	TGTGCCAGCAGCTTTCGAGGGAACTATGGCTACACCTTC	CASSFRGNYGYTF
-	TRBD1	TRBV6-1	15	TRBJ2-7	TGTGCCAGCAGTGAAGCGAGGGACAGGCCCTACGAGCAGTACTTC	CASSEARDRPYEQYF
-	-	TRBV19	13	TRBJ1-1	TGTGCCAGTAGCATCGCCGGGACACCTGAAGCTTTCTTT	CASSIAGTPEAFF
-	-	TRBV19	21	TRBJ1-6	TGTGCCAGTAGTAGTATAGTTCGCCCCCCGATGGACGGCGCCCCAATCTTCCCCCTCCACTTT	CASSSIVRPPMDGAPIFPLHF
-	-	TRBV5-5	15	TRBJ2-5	TGTGCCAGCAGCCCGAGAGTACTGGGCTTGGAGACCCAGTACTTC	CASSPRVLGLETQYF
-	-	TRBV5-1	12	TRBJ2-1	TGCGCCAGCAGCTTCTCCCGGACTGAGCAGTTCTTC	CASSFSRTEQFF
-	-	TRBV7-2	16	TRBJ2-4	TGTGCCAGCAGCTCACAGGGCACAGCGGGACCGAACATTCAGTACTTC	CASSSQGTAGPNIQYF
-	TRBD2	TRBV7-3	14	TRBJ2-1	TGTGCCAGCAGCCCGGGACTAGCTTACAATGAGCAGTTCTTC	CASSPGLAYNEQFF
-	-	TRBV6-5	14	TRBJ1-2	TGTGCCAGCAGTTACACTAACAGGGCCTCTGGCTACACCTTC	CASSYTNRASGYTF
-	-	TRBV27	18	TRBJ1-3	TGTGCCAGCAGCCGATCCTCCACTCCAGGGGCGGCTGGAAACACCATATATTTT	CASSRSSTPGAAGNTIYF
-	-	TRBV18	11	TRBJ2-5	TGTGCCAGCTCCGCCGGGGAGACCCAGTACTTC	CASSAGETQYF
-	-	TRBV5-1	14	TRBJ1-2	TGCGCCAGCAGCTTGGGTCCCGGGAAAGAGGGCTACACCTTC	CASSLGPGKEGYTF
few	-	TRBV5-1	13	TRBJ1-1	TGCGCCAGCAGCTTGGTAGTGAACACTGAAGCTTTCTTT	CASSLVVNTEAFF
-	-	TRBV5-1	17	TRBJ1-3	TGCGCCAGCAGCTTGAGTTCCAGACTGAGCTCTGGAAACACCATATATTTT	CASSLSSRLSSGNTIYF
-	TRBD2	TRBV4-2	16	TRBJ2-1	TGTGCCAGCAGCCAAGATTTGGCGGGAGCTAGGAATGAGCAGTTCTTC	CASSQDLAGARNEQFF
-	-	TRBV11-1	12	TRBJ2-1	TGTGCCAGCAGCTCAAACAGGATAGGGCAGTTCTTC	CASSSNRIGQFF
-	-	TRBV2	14	TRBJ2-7	TGTGCCAGCAGTGAACTAACAGGGAGGTACGAGCAGTACTTC	CASSELTGRYEQYF
-	-	TRBV10-2	15	TRBJ2-1	TGCGCCAGCAGTGATCGGGTGAGCTCCTACAATGAGCAGTTCTTC	CASSDRVSSYNEQFF
-	TRBD1	TRBV11-3	15	TRBJ1-3	TGTGCCAGCAGCTTAGGATCGGGACAGGGCAACACCATATATTTT	CASSLGSGQGNTIYF
-	-	TRBV5-1	14	TRBJ1-4	TGCGCCAGCAGCCCGACGGCAACTAATGAAAAACTGTTTTTT	CASSPTATNEKLFF
-	-	TRBV7-2	17	TRBJ2-7	TGTGCCAGCAGCCCGCTCATGGGGGTAGCGGTGGGACACGAGCAGTACTTC	CASSPLMGVAVGHEQYF